The T cell receptor (beta chain) under discussion was sequenced for a study of cytomegalovirus exposure and HLA in healthy donors. General observations from the study: In all likelihood, a cluster of highly shared sequence variants was a sequencing artifact.

Turning to this clone: Its target is unknown.

A multiplex PCR was run with 60 Vbeta primers and 13 Jbeta primers. Clones were sequenced by immunoSEQ multiplex PCR, and TCRdb holds only the in-frame ones, with some missing. The sample includes under 250,000 clones, about 80% seen only once; the top ten take 10% to 13%. This receptor was identified in a woman in her forties or fifties in good health and CMV-seropositive. Sample: PBMCs.

The CDR3 DNA reads TGTGCCAGCAGGGCCGGGACAGGGGGCACAGATACGCAGTATTTT. Its translation is CASRAGTGGTDTQYF. J is TRBJ2-3 and V is TRBV28; TRBD1 matches 10 bases. The J segment lost 1 base and the V segment lost 6 bases, leaving 4 bases of the junction unmatched. The CDR3 has 15 amino acids. Germline V gives CDR1 MDHEN, CDR2 SYDVKM.